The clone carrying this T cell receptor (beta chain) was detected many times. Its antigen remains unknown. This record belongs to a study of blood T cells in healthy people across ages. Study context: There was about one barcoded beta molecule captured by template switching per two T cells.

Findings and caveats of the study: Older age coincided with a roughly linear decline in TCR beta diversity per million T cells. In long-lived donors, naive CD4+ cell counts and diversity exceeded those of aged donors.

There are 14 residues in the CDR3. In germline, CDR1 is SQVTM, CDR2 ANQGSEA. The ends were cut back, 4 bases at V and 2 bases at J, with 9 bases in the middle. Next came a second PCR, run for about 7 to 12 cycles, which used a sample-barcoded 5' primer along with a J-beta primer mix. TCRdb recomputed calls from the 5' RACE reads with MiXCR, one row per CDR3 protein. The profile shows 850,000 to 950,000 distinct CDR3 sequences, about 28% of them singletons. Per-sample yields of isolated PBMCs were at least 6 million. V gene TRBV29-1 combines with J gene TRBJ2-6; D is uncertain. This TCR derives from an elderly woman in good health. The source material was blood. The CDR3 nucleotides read TGCAGCGTTGTAAGCGTAGCTGGGGCCAACGTCCTGACTTTC. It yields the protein CSVVSVAGANVLTF.